A selection of T cell receptor beta chains follows, all from one sample in a study of cytomegalovirus exposure and HLA in healthy donors. Sequencing was performed with immunoSEQ multiplex PCR; in TCRdb, only in-frame clones are kept and a portion is missing. Of 110,000 to 150,000 clones in the sample, roughly 71% were seen once. The sequenced sample was PBMCs. The source of these receptors is a man aged 25-45 years in good health and CMV-seronegative. Both conserved end residues are part of each CDR3. The D gene is left open where the match is weak. Not all rows give a size; the values are once, few, many and, for expanded clones, a class.

j_gene,abundance,v_gene,len,d_gene,CDR3aa,CDR3nt
TRBJ1-5,NA,TRBV19,15,TRBD1,CASRRQGNSNQPQHF,TGTGCCAGTAGACGACAGGGGAATAGCAATCAGCCCCAGCATTTT
TRBJ1-6,NA,TRBV6-6,13,TRBD1,CATSPGGDGYLHF,TGTGCCACTTCTCCAGGGGGCGACGGATACCTCCACTTT
TRBJ2-5,once,TRBV28,15,NA,CASSSPASGSETQYF,TGTGCCAGCAGTTCCCCGGCCTCAGGATCGGAGACCCAGTACTTC
TRBJ2-7,NA,TRBV6-5,13,TRBD1,CASISRGHYEQYF,TGTGCCAGCATAAGCAGGGGGCACTACGAGCAGTACTTC
TRBJ2-7,NA,TRBV28,11,NA,CASSPHRFSYF,TGTGCCAGCAGTCCCCACAGGTTCTCCTACTTC
TRBJ2-1,NA,TRBV7-7,13,TRBD1,CASSSQGGNEQFF,TGTGCTAGCAGCTCACAGGGGGGCAATGAGCAGTTCTTC
TRBJ2-1,NA,TRBV7-6,14,NA,CASSPTINYNEQFF,TGTGCCAGCAGCCCGACTATAAATTACAATGAGCAGTTCTTC
TRBJ1-4,NA,TRBV4-1,15,NA,CASQPSGALNEKLFF,TGCGCCAGCCAACCGTCAGGGGCCCTTAATGAAAAACTGTTTTTT
TRBJ2-7,NA,TRBV19,14,NA,CATKKGLGEYEQYF,TGTGCCACCAAGAAGGGACTGGGGGAATACGAGCAGTACTTC
TRBJ2-7,NA,TRBV27,15,TRBD2,CASRLAGGPPYEQYF,TGTGCCAGCAGGCTAGCGGGAGGGCCTCCCTACGAGCAGTACTTC
TRBJ1-6,NA,TRBV11-2,13,TRBD1,CASSERQGLPLHF,TGTGCCAGCAGCGAGCGACAGGGATTACCCCTCCACTTT
TRBJ2-7,NA,TRBV27,15,TRBD1,CASKRGTGGAYEQYF,TGTGCCAGCAAAAGGGGGACAGGGGGGGCCTACGAGCAGTACTTC
TRBJ1-6,NA,TRBV6-5,16,NA,CASSYSIRGLDSPLHF,TGTGCCAGCAGTTACTCGATTAGAGGGTTGGATTCACCCCTCCACTTT